These T cell receptor beta chains were read from a single sample in a study of molecular identifiers for immune sequencing clone quantification. TCRdb ran MiXCR on the PCR reads and lists one entry per CDR3 protein. The sample consists of about 60,000 distinct CDR3 sequences, 15% to 20% of them appearing once. The sample comprised naive CD8+ T cells from blood, with Jurkat cell RNA spiked in. Source of these receptors: a human donor in good health. Some libraries in this study had Jurkat cell RNA spiked in. Both conserved end residues are part of each CDR3. A D gene is named only where the DNA matches it firmly. The listing skips clone size in some rows; elsewhere it reads once, few, many or a size class.

j_gene: TRBJ1-1; d_gene: -; v_gene: TRBV5-6; abundance: few; CDR3aa: CASSLGVRGAWTEAFF; CDR3nt: TGTGCCAGCAGCTTGGGTGTAAGGGGGGCTTGGACTGAAGCTTTCTTT
j_gene: TRBJ1-1; d_gene: TRBD1; v_gene: TRBV6-2/TRBV6-3; abundance: many; CDR3aa: CASSDLGQLNTEAFF; CDR3nt: TGTGCCAGCAGCGATTTGGGACAGCTAAACACTGAAGCTTTCTTT
j_gene: TRBJ1-3; d_gene: -; v_gene: TRBV7-9; abundance: few; CDR3aa: CASSLDRNTIYF; CDR3nt: TGTGCCAGCAGCTTAGACCGAAACACCATATATTTT
j_gene: TRBJ2-3; d_gene: TRBD2; v_gene: TRBV12-3/TRBV12-4; abundance: -; CDR3aa: CASSQRGSTDTQYF; CDR3nt: TGTGCCAGCAGTCAGCGGGGCAGCACAGATACGCAGTATTTT
j_gene: TRBJ1-1; d_gene: -; v_gene: TRBV5-4; abundance: many; CDR3aa: CASSPWRNSAPEAFF; CDR3nt: TGTGCCAGCAGCCCGTGGAGGAACAGTGCCCCTGAAGCTTTCTTT
j_gene: TRBJ2-3; d_gene: -; v_gene: TRBV11-3; abundance: -; CDR3aa: CASSVSWGSSTDTQYF; CDR3nt: TGTGCCAGCAGCGTATCCTGGGGATCTAGCACAGATACGCAGTATTTT
j_gene: TRBJ2-7; d_gene: -; v_gene: TRBV10-3; abundance: many; CDR3aa: CAISPEGGTYEQYF; CDR3nt: TGTGCCATCAGTCCTGAAGGGGGGACCTACGAGCAGTACTTC
j_gene: TRBJ1-3; d_gene: -; v_gene: TRBV19; abundance: -; CDR3aa: CASSSLQQGFSGNTIYF; CDR3nt: TGTGCCAGTAGTAGCCTCCAACAGGGTTTCTCTGGAAACACCATATATTTT
j_gene: TRBJ2-4; d_gene: -; v_gene: TRBV24-1; abundance: many; CDR3aa: CATSEGQTNIQYF; CDR3nt: TGTGCCACCAGTGAAGGGCAAACAAACATTCAGTACTTC
j_gene: TRBJ2-1; d_gene: TRBD2; v_gene: TRBV5-3; abundance: -; CDR3aa: CASSLGLAYYNEQFF; CDR3nt: TGTGCCAGCAGCTTGGGACTAGCGTACTACAATGAGCAGTTCTTC
j_gene: TRBJ1-1; d_gene: TRBD1; v_gene: TRBV27; abundance: many; CDR3aa: CASSTRQGHTNTEAFF; CDR3nt: TGTGCCAGCAGTACCCGACAGGGGCACACGAACACTGAAGCTTTCTTT
j_gene: TRBJ1-5; d_gene: TRBD1; v_gene: TRBV12-3/TRBV12-4; abundance: many; CDR3aa: CASSPDRGQPQHF; CDR3nt: TGTGCCAGCAGTCCGGACAGGGGACAGCCCCAGCATTTT
j_gene: TRBJ2-1; d_gene: TRBD2; v_gene: TRBV29-1; abundance: many; CDR3aa: CSVSSSGIDNEQFF; CDR3nt: TGCAGCGTTAGTTCAAGCGGGATTGACAATGAGCAGTTCTTC
j_gene: TRBJ2-2; d_gene: TRBD2; v_gene: TRBV12-3/TRBV12-4; abundance: many; CDR3aa: CASSGTSGRTPNTGELFF; CDR3nt: TGTGCCAGCAGTGGTACTAGCGGGAGGACACCGAACACCGGGGAGCTGTTTTTT
j_gene: TRBJ2-1; d_gene: TRBD2; v_gene: TRBV11-2; abundance: -; CDR3aa: CASSPLAGPSIEQFF; CDR3nt: TGTGCCAGCAGCCCTCTAGCGGGGCCGTCCATTGAGCAGTTCTTC
j_gene: TRBJ2-2; d_gene: -; v_gene: TRBV6-5; abundance: few; CDR3aa: CASRNTGELFF; CDR3nt: TGTGCCAGCAGAAACACCGGGGAGCTGTTTTTT